This T cell receptor beta chain stems from a study of graft-versus-host responses after intestinal transplantation. General study results and limits: GvH clones turned up in recipient marrow; some had shown up first in ileum or blood.

The data were produced by immunoSEQ multiplex PCR, yet TCRdb's version contains in-frame clones alone and is incomplete. The data show approximately 88,000 clones, with over 90% seen just once and 0.15% to 0.2% held by the top ten. About this clone: Its antigen is not known.

Germline V gives CDR1 SGHTA, CDR2 FQGTGA. This CDR3 spans 14 amino acids. V lost 8 bases, J lost 1 base, and 15 bases lay in between. The TCR originated in a human donor who was the organ donor for an intestinal transplant. The rearrangement links TRBV7-3 to TRBJ2-7; tentative D call: TRBD1 (5 bases). Sequenced here: unstimulated CD4+ T cells sorted from spleen or lymph node cells, sampled before transplant. The CDR3 sequence is CASSAGTGSYEQYF. CDR3 DNA sequence: TGTGCCAGCTCAGCAGGTACAGGTTCCTACGAGCAGTACTTC. Full variable domain (outside the CDR3, taken from reference TRBV7-3 and TRBJ2-7): GAGVSQTPSNKVTEKGKYVELRCDPISGHTALYWYRQSLGQGPEFLIYFQGTGAADDSGLPNDRFFAVRPEGSVSTLKIQRTERGDSAVYLCASSAGTGSYEQYFGPGTRLTVT.